The subject of this entry is one TCR beta chain. Original processing notes: Reference gene primer amplification gave nucleated cell count estimates. Method: immunoSEQ multiplex PCR; TCRdb's copy keeps in-frame clones and lacks some. V and J calls and clone size are copied from that table; D and trimming were computed from the DNA. Altogether approximately 170,000 clones are present, roughly nine tenths being singletons, with the ten largest covering about 1.1%. The sample originates from a study of blood T cell repertoires in COVID-19. At the level of the study: From the United States, Italy and Spain came samples of acute and convalescent COVID-19. PBMCs, B-cell-depleted T cells, or T cells provided the cDNA or gDNA that made up the material.

V was trimmed by 1 base and J by 1 base, leaving 5 bases between them. The CDR3 spans 13 residues. Germline CDR1 and CDR2: SGHAT and FQNNGV. V gene TRBV11-2 combines with J gene TRBJ2-7, with D possibly being TRBD2 (5 bases). Sequencing input: peripheral blood. This TCR was sampled from a man under 40 with acute or convalescent COVID-19. The CDR3 coding sequence is TGTGCCAGCAGCTTAGTAGCGTCCTACGAGCAGTACTTC. Translation: CASSLVASYEQYF.